The clone carrying this TCR beta chain has just a few counts. Its antigen is still unknown. The data were obtained in a study of blood T cells in healthy people across ages. Primers used in a second PCR of roughly 7 to 12 cycles were a sample-barcoded 5' primer and a J-beta primer mix. TCRdb redid the calling of the 5' RACE reads with MiXCR, one entry per CDR3 protein. The sample consists of 380,000 or so distinct CDR3 sequences, 45% to 60% of them appearing once. Isolated per sample were at least 6 million PBMCs. Whole-study findings and limits: While age rose, TCR beta diversity per million T cells dropped in a roughly linear way.

The CDR3 runs to 13 residues. The germline CDR1 and CDR2 sequences are MNHEY and SMNVEV (reference sequence). V was cut by 2 bases and J by 8 bases, with 12 bases left in between. The chain couples TRBV27 to TRBJ1-2; TRBD1 is a possible D gene (5 bases). The sample was blood. The clonotype originates from a man in his fifties or sixties in good health. The chain's CDR3 is CASSLRPGNGYTF. DNA of the CDR3: TGTGCCAGCAGTTTAAGGCCAGGGAACGGCTACACCTTC.